The 5 T cell receptor beta chains in this list originate from one sample, sequenced in a study of cytomegalovirus exposure and HLA in healthy donors. Primers: 60 Vbeta forward and 13 Jbeta reverse. Using immunoSEQ multiplex PCR, the repertoire was profiled, and TCRdb retains in-frame clones only, with some absent. This table lists 130,000 or so clones. The material sequenced was PBMCs. These receptors all come from a woman aged 18-29 years in good health and CMV-seronegative.

The rearrangement links TRBV28 to TRBJ1-1, with a tentative D call TRBD1 (5 bases). In germline, CDR1 is MDHEN, CDR2 SYDVKM. The CDR3 consists of 13 residues. Trimming took 5 bases from V and 6 from J, leaving 13 bases between them. The CDR3 DNA reads as TGTGCCAGCAGTCTTGCCGGAGGGGCTGAAGCTTTCTTT. Encoded protein: CASSLAGGAEAFF.

The rearrangement links TRBV2 to TRBJ2-7; 7 bases match TRBD2. CDR1 SNHLY and CDR2 FYNNEI come from the germline V gene. CDR3 length: 15 residues. Trimming at V came to 1 base and at J to 2 bases, leaving 5 bases not matched to a gene. The CDR3 spells CASSEGGSVPYEQYF. In nucleotides, the CDR3 is TGTGCCAGCAGTGAAGGCGGGAGTGTCCCCTACGAGCAGTACTTC.

V and J are TRBV6-1 and TRBJ2-7; D remains unclear. CDR3 size: 13 residues. V was shortened by 1 base and J by 4 bases, with 8 bases between the two germline ends. The germline CDR1 and CDR2 sequences are MNHNS and SASEGT. CDR3 nucleotides: TGTGCCAGCAGTGAAGATCCCAATTACGAGCAGTACTTC. This sequence encodes CASSEDPNYEQYF.

Concerning this clone: Within the sample, other DNA sequences also encode this same CDR3. The chain joins TRBV9 to TRBJ2-7, with a tentative D call TRBD1 (5 bases). V lost 5 bases, J lost 3 bases, and 15 bases lay in between. The CDR3 totals 14 residues. In germline, CDR1 is SGDLS, CDR2 YYNGEE. The CDR3 nucleotides read TGTGCCAGCAGTCCCAGGGTGGGGAACTACGAGCAGTACTTC. As protein: CASSPRVGNYEQYF.

V and J are TRBV4-3 and TRBJ2-3; D might be TRBD2 (5 bases). Trimming cost V 3 bases and J 2 bases, with 18 bases left between them. CDR1 LGHNA and CDR2 YSLEER come from the germline V gene. The CDR3 has 17 amino acids. The CDR3 DNA is TGCGCCAGCAGCCACGGGATAAAAGAAGCCCTCACAGATACGCAGTATTTT. Encoded protein: CASSHGIKEALTDTQYF.